This T cell receptor (beta chain) was sequenced for a study of OX40 agonist ivuxolimab in advanced cancers. Study information: Patients were treated with ivuxolimab, an agonistic anti-OX40 (CD134) antibody.

Blood sampling was done at baseline, cycle 4 day 1, and cycle 7 day 1. Measured with immunoSEQ multiplex PCR; TCRdb has only the in-frame clones, and not every one. The top ten clones hold around 0.3% of a sample with 77,000 or so clones, 85% to 95% of them seen once. The TCR comes from an adult with an advanced solid tumor such as melanoma, head and neck, liver or kidney cancer. This material consisted of CD4+ or CD8+ T cells sorted from blood, taken in a trial of the OX40 agonist ivuxolimab.

The CDR3 DNA follows: TGTGCCAGCAGTCCCCCGGGGGGGGCTGAAGCTTTCTTT. This encodes CASSPPGGAEAFF. This sequence joins TRBV6-5 and TRBJ1-1; possible D gene TRBD1, 5 bases. Germline V gene lookup returns CDR1 MNHEY and CDR2 SVGAGI. The CDR3 totals 13 residues. V lost 5 bases, J lost 6 bases, and 13 bases lay in between.